This note documents a single T cell receptor (beta chain) sequence. The data are from a study of cytotoxic CD8 clonotypes in ibrutinib-treated CLL. Sequencing was designed to attain a depth spanning 1 in 200,000 to 1 in 1 million T cells. The repertoire was sequenced with immunoSEQ multiplex PCR; TCRdb's copy has only in-frame clones and lacks some. Of more than 60,000 clones in the sample, roughly 83% are singletons; the top ten hold more than 35%. The CDR3 totals 18 residues. Looked up from germline, CDR1 is MDHEN and CDR2 is SYDVKM. The J segment lost 0 bases and the V segment lost 2 bases, leaving 9 bases of the junction unmatched.

The chain recombines TRBV28 with TRBJ2-7; 11 bases fit TRBD2. The source of this sequence is a human donor with chronic lymphocytic leukemia. Sequencing was performed on PBMCs, taken after 24 months of ibrutinib treatment. In DNA form, the CDR3 reads TGTGCCAGCAGTTTACTGGCTTCTACTAGCGGGGGCTCCTACGAGCAGTACTTC. Translation gives CASSLLASTSGGSYEQYF.